This T cell receptor (beta chain) emerged from a study of cytomegalovirus exposure and HLA in healthy donors. Study outcomes and limitations: Accurate prediction of HLA-A and HLA-B alleles (for most subjects) was reportedly achieved from TCR beta sequences.

Germline lookup yields CDR1 MDHEN and CDR2 SYDVKM. V dropped 4 bases and J dropped 8; count of bases not matched to a gene: 8. The CDR3 length is 14 residues. Notes on this clone: Its cognate antigen is unknown.

The PCR was carried out with 60 Vbeta primers and 13 Jbeta primers. Data came from immunoSEQ multiplex PCR; TCRdb stores just in-frame clones and leaves some out. The sample records approximately 73,000 clones, roughly 63% being singletons. This sequence originates from a man aged 30 to 45 in good health and CMV-seropositive. The sample was PBMCs. The V call is TRBV28, the J call TRBJ1-2; 9 bases line up with TRBD1. The CDR3 nucleotides read TGTGCCAGCAGTTCAGAACAGGGGGCGAACGGCTACACCTTC. Translating it yields CASSSEQGANGYTF.